One and the same sample provided the 22 T cell receptor beta chains below, sequenced in a study of T cells in Graves' hyperthyroidism and ophthalmopathy (dated by TCRdb to between 2017 and 2020). Library creation used multiplex PCR. Sequencing used an Illumina HiSeq 2000. The TCR beta CDR3 regions were amplified from RNA transcripts. The first round of RT-PCR for the TCR CDR3 was performed with the HTBI primer set and the Qiagen OneStep RT-PCR kit. TCRdb handled the public reads itself, with Q25 trimming in fastp and clone calling in MiXCR, and kept productive beta chains. Every entry covers one CDR3 protein and lists the most common genes and DNA from its rows. The sample data list 640,000 or so distinct CDR3 sequences, and around 14% of these were observed just once. Around 7% of the sample rests with the top ten. The specimen sequenced was blood. All receptors derive from a woman aged 18-29 years with Graves' ophthalmopathy.

Details on this clonotype: A read error may explain this, as a much larger clone is one base away. The gene calls are TRBV24-1 and TRBJ2-1; TRBD1 matches 7 bases. Germline V gene sequence: CDR1 KGHDR, CDR2 SFDVKD. There are 16 residues in the CDR3. As DNA, the CDR3 is TGTGCCACCAGTGATTTGCGAGGGGGACAGAACAATGAGCAGCTCTTC. It codes for CATSDLRGGQNNEQLF.

This clonotype was recorded a few times. Here the CDR3 reads CASSPMGPNQPQHF. The CDR3 DNA is TGCGCCAGCAGCCCGATGGGACCGAATCAGCCCCAGCATTTT. The genes are TRBV5-1 and TRBJ1-5, with D possibly being TRBD1 (5 bases). Trimming cost V 4 bases and J 4 bases, with 12 bases left between them. Looked up from germline, CDR1 is SGHRS and CDR2 is YFSETQ. This CDR3 spans 14 amino acids. The whole variable domain, filled in from reference TRBV5-1 and TRBJ1-5, reads KAGVTQTPRYLIKTRGQQVTLSCSPISGHRSVSWYQQTPGQGLQFLFEYFSETQRNKGNFPGRFSGRQFSNSRSEMNVSTLELGDSALYLCASSPMGPNQPQHFGDGTRLSIL.

This clonotype appeared a few times. This chain's CDR3 is CASSVTGTPYSGNTIYF. The CDR3 DNA reads TGTGCCAGTAGTGTAACCGGGACACCCTACTCTGGAAACACCATATATTTT. The V call is TRBV19, the J call TRBJ1-3; D may be TRBD1 (6 bases). Trimming removed 5 bases from V and 0 bases from J, with 17 bases in between. Germline loops: CDR1 LNHDA, CDR2 SQIVND (reference sequence). The CDR3 is 17 residues long.

The gene calls are TRBV11-2 and TRBJ2-5; D might be TRBD1 or TRBD2, each matching 7 bases. Trimming removed 6 bases at V and 4 bases at J, with 21 bases between. Germline CDR1 SGHAT, CDR2 FQNNGV. This CDR3 is 16 amino acids long. Here the CDR3 DNA reads TGTGCCAGCAGTCAAACTCAGGGGGGGCGGGGAGAGACCCAGTACTTC. It encodes CASSQTQGGRGETQYF.

This clonotype came up many times. The chain recombines TRBV11-3 with TRBJ1-2; 9 bases align to TRBD1. Germline CDR1 and CDR2: SGHNT and YENEEA. Trimming removed 3 bases from V and 2 bases from J; junction bases left unmatched: 4. CDR3 length: 15 amino acids. The chain's CDR3 is CASSLDRGQNYGYTF. The CDR3 region has the DNA TGTGCCAGCAGCTTGGACAGGGGACAGAACTATGGCTACACCTTC.

The genes are TRBV10-3 and TRBJ1-6, with D uncertain. The CDR3 is 14 residues long. The germline V gene encodes CDR1 ENHRY and CDR2 SYGVKD. The V end was cut by 6 bases, the J end by 0 bases, with 6 bases between. The CDR3: CAIRRSSYNSPLHF. The CDR3 DNA reads as TGTGCCATCAGGAGGAGCTCCTATAATTCACCCCTCCACTTT.

This clonotype was seen repeatedly, ten times or more. This chain uses TRBV7-2 with TRBJ2-7; TRBD1 agrees at 8 bases. Looked up from germline, CDR1 is SGHTA and CDR2 is FQGNSA. The CDR3 contains 16 residues. The ends lost 5 bases at V and 1 base at J; junction bases unmatched: 10. The CDR3 here is CASSPQTGAPSYEQYF. DNA for the CDR3: TGTGCCAGCAGCCCACAGACAGGGGCCCCTTCCTACGAGCAGTACTTC.

This clonotype was observed many times. The chain uses TRBV6-2 or TRBV6-3 and TRBJ2-5; 7 nucleotides agree with TRBD2. The CDR3 has 15 residues. The junction had 15 bases not matched to a gene; V was cut back by 7 bases and J by 7 bases. Germline lookup yields CDR1 MNHEY and CDR2 SVGEGT. Here the CDR3 reads CASKKAGRATGTQYF. The CDR3 DNA follows: TGTGCCAGCAAGAAAGCGGGAAGGGCCACGGGGACCCAGTACTTC.

This clonotype has at least ten counts. In DNA, the CDR3 is TGTGCCAGCAGCTCTGGGACGTCGAACACCGGGGAGCTGTTTTTT. Amino acid sequence: CASSSGTSNTGELFF. The rearrangement uses TRBV7-3 and TRBJ2-2, with D perhaps given as TRBD1 or TRBD2 (5 bases each). The germline V and J ends were trimmed by 4 bases and 0 bases, with 9 bases remaining between them. Per the germline V gene, CDR1 is SGHTA and CDR2 is FQGTGA. This CDR3 has 15 amino acids. Full variable domain (missing parts from reference TRBV7-3 and TRBJ2-2): GAGVSQTPSNKVTEKGKYVELRCDPISGHTALYWYRQSLGQGPEFLIYFQGTGAADDSGLPNDRFFAVRPEGSVSTLKIQRTERGDSAVYLCASSSGTSNTGELFFGEGSRLTVL.

This clonotype was counted at least ten times. The gene calls are TRBV12-3 or TRBV12-4 and TRBJ2-5; D gene uncertain. The CDR3 runs 14 residues. Trimming shortened V by 3 bases and J by 4 bases, and 12 bases separated the two germline ends. The CDR3 sequence is CASSFQAHAETQYF. In DNA form, the CDR3 reads TGTGCCAGCAGTTTTCAGGCCCACGCAGAGACCCAGTACTTC.

The rearrangement uses TRBV9 and TRBJ2-3; D is possibly TRBD2 (5 bases). This CDR3 is 13 amino acids long. Trimming removed 1 base from V and 4 bases from J, with 7 bases in between. Per the germline V gene, CDR1 is SGDLS and CDR2 is YYNGEE. Here the CDR3 reads CASSVIAPDTQYF. The CDR3 DNA sequence: TGTGCCAGCAGCGTAATAGCGCCAGATACGCAGTATTTT. Full variable domain (outside the CDR3, taken from reference TRBV9 and TRBJ2-3): DSGVTQTPKHLITATGQRVTLRCSPRSGDLSVYWYQQSLDQGLQFLIQYYNGEERAKGNILERFSAQQFPDLHSELNLSSLELGDSALYFCASSVIAPDTQYFGPGTRLTVL.

The table lists this clonotype with many counts. For the CDR3, the DNA is TGTGCCAGCAGCCAAGACCCTTCAGCTAGCACAGATACGCAGTATTTT. It encodes CASSQDPSASTDTQYF. The chain combines TRBV3-1 with TRBJ2-3; D call uncertain. This CDR3 is built from 16 residues. From germline, CDR1 is LGHDT and CDR2 YNNKEL (reference sequence). Trimming took 0 bases from V and 0 from J, leaving 10 bases between them.

This clonotype came up a few times. The chain couples TRBV2 to TRBJ1-3; D is unresolved. Trimming stripped 6 bases from V and 8 bases from J, with 14 bases between. CDR1 and CDR2 from the germline V gene are SNHLY and FYNNEI. The CDR3 has 13 residues. CDR3 sequence reads: CASRRVFGDTIYF. The CDR3 nucleotides are TGTGCCAGCAGGCGGGTTTTCGGGGACACCATATATTTT.

This clonotype was detected ten times or more. The chain employs TRBV6-2 or TRBV6-3 and TRBJ2-1; 12 nucleotides line up with TRBD2. Germline V gene data show CDR1 as MNHEY and CDR2 as SVGEGT. J gave up 9 bases and V 2 bases, and 17 bases lay outside the gene matches. CDR3 length: 19 amino acids. CDR3 loop: CASSYGPASGRASRVEQFF. For the CDR3, the DNA is TGTGCCAGCAGTTACGGCCCGGCTAGCGGGAGGGCCAGTAGGGTTGAGCAGTTCTTC.

This clonotype was counted many times. The genes are TRBV12-3 or TRBV12-4 and TRBJ2-1, with D unclear. V was cut by 7 bases and J by 9 bases, with 16 bases left in between. This CDR3 contains 13 residues. The CDR3 coding sequence is TGTGCCAGCACCCTGGCCCCCCCACGTGAGCAGTTCTTC. Translating it yields CASTLAPPREQFF.

This clonotype was counted at least ten times. The chain carries TRBV29-1 and TRBJ2-7, with 13 bases that match TRBD2. After removal of 7 bases from V and 5 bases from J, the junction contained 2 bases not matched to a gene. CDR1 SQVTM and CDR2 ANQGSEA come from the germline V gene. This CDR3 region has 12 residues. The CDR3 bases are TGCAGCGCTGGACTAGCGGGAGACGAGCAGTACTTC. Translation: CSAGLAGDEQYF.

This clonotype was seen ten or more times. The V gene is TRBV10-2, the J gene TRBJ2-3, with 14 bases lining up with TRBD2. Germline CDR1 WSHSY, CDR2 SAAADI. The V and J ends lost 6 bases and 2 bases, in that order; junction bases with no gene match: 10. The CDR3 is 18 amino acids. For the CDR3, the DNA is TGCGCCAGCAGGGGGACTAGCGGGAGAGGGAGTTCCACAGATACGCAGTATTTT. Translation: CASRGTSGRGSSTDTQYF.

This clonotype was observed a few times. The V and J genes are TRBV27 and TRBJ2-2, with no clear D. The CDR3 contains 15 residues. Germline CDR1 and CDR2: MNHEY and SMNVEV (reference sequence). Trimming stripped 4 bases from V and 3 bases from J, with 12 bases between. The CDR3 DNA follows: TGTGCCAGCAGTTCCTTCGAGGTGGACACCGGGGAGCTGTTTTTT. Translating it yields CASSSFEVDTGELFF.

V is TRBV5-1 and J is TRBJ2-7; 9 positions agree with TRBD1. CDR1 SGHRS and CDR2 YFSETQ come from the germline V gene. J was trimmed by 3 bases and V by 9 bases; bases with no gene match: 13. CDR3 length equals 15 residues. CDR3 protein: CATRPSATGGYEQYF. DNA for the CDR3: TGCGCCACTCGGCCTTCCGCGACAGGGGGCTACGAGCAGTACTTC.

Ten or more counts support this clonotype. The V gene is TRBV28, the J gene TRBJ2-7, with a weak D call TRBD1 (6 bases). Germline CDR1 MDHEN, CDR2 SYDVKM. V shed 4 bases and J shed 3 bases, with 16 bases lying between them. The CDR3 length is 15 residues. The DNA of the CDR3 is TGTGCCAGCAGTTCGGAACCAGACAGGAGCTACGAGCAGTACTTC. It is translated as CASSSEPDRSYEQYF.

The genes are TRBV12-3 or TRBV12-4 and TRBJ2-3; 7 bases map to TRBD1. The V and J ends lost 3 bases and 14 bases, in that order; junction bases with no gene match: 8. This CDR3 has 12 residues. CDR3: CASSFGIGGTYF. The CDR3 coding sequence is TGTGCCAGCAGTTTCGGGATAGGGGGCACGTATTTT.

CDR3 sequence: CSARDSLNTEAFF. DNA of the CDR3: TGCAGTGCTAGGGACAGCTTGAACACTGAAGCTTTCTTT. The chain employs TRBV20-1 and TRBJ1-1; TRBD1 is a possible D gene (6 bases). Per the germline V gene, CDR1 is DFQATT and CDR2 is SNEGSKA (reference sequence). CDR3 length: 13 residues. Trimming pared 3 bases from V and 0 bases from J, leaving 8 bases between.